The present TCR beta chain was sequenced within a study of T cell repertoires in cytomegalovirus infection. Overall study: Indications came from public TCR beta signatures; they pointed to CMV infection and to a matching HLA type. Overall study findings and caveats: Frequencies of public TCR beta families were cumulated, and this identified carriers of CMV plus the relevant HLA. CMV-specific TCR beta clonotypes restricted by HLA-C dominated the ex vivo response.

Each CDR3 protein is one row after TCRdb ran MiXCR on the reads. This sample has approximately 500,000 distinct CDR3 sequences, with about 17% found just once. This clonotype was seen a handful of times. Its antigen is undetermined. CDR1 WSHSY and CDR2 SAAADI come from the germline V gene. This CDR3 is built from 14 residues. V was clipped by 7 bases and J by 3 bases; unmatched bases: 4. Sequencing was done on a sample of CD8+ T cells from PBMCs. This receptor was taken from a human donor in good health (CMV status not recorded). Some clones in this sample may be carry-over from other donors' samples. V and J are TRBV10-2 and TRBJ2-3, with 10 nucleotides matching TRBD1. The CDR3 DNA reads TGCGCCAGCACGACAGGGGGCGAGACAGATACGCAGTATTTT. This sequence encodes CASTTGGETDTQYF.